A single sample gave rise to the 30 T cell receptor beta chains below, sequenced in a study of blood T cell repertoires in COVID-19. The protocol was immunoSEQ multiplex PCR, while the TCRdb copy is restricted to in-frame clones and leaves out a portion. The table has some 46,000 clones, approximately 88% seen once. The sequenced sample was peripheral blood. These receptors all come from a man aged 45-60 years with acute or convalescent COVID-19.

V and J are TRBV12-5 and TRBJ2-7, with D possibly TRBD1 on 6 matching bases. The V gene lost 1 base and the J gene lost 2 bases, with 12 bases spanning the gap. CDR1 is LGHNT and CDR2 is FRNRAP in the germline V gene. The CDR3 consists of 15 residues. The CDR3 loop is CASGLGRTAAYEQYF. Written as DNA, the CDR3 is TGTGCTAGTGGTTTGGGAAGGACAGCAGCCTACGAGCAGTACTTC.

CDR3 nucleotides: TGTGCCAGCAGCTTGTACCGAGCGGGCTTTGATACGCAGTATTTT. It specifies CASSLYRAGFDTQYF. The chain recombines TRBV5-6 with TRBJ2-3, with D possibly being TRBD2 (6 bases). Germline V lookup: CDR1 SGHDT, CDR2 YYEEEE. This CDR3 is built from 15 residues. The V gene lost 1 base and the J gene lost 6 bases, with 15 bases spanning the gap.

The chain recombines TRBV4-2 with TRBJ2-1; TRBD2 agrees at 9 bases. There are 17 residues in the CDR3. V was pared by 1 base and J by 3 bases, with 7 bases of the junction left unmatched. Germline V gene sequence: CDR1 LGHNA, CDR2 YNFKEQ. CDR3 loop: CASSQVGSGGNYNEQFF. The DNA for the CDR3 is TGTGCCAGCAGCCAAGTTGGAAGCGGGGGGAACTACAATGAGCAGTTCTTC.

The CDR3 nucleotides are TGTGCCAGCAGCTTAGGGACAGGGGTGAACAAAAACATTCAGTACTTC. It is translated as CASSLGTGVNKNIQYF. This chain uses TRBV7-3 with TRBJ2-4; 10 nucleotides align to TRBD1. The CDR3 loop spans 16 amino acids. Germline CDR1 SGHTA, CDR2 FQGTGA. With V trimmed by 2 bases and J by 3 bases, 4 bases remained unmatched.

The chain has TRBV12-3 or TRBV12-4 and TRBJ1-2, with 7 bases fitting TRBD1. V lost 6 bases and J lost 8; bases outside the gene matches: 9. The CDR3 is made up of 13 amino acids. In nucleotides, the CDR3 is TGTGCCAGCAGCTATGGACAGGTTGGGGGCTACACCTTC. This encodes CASSYGQVGGYTF.

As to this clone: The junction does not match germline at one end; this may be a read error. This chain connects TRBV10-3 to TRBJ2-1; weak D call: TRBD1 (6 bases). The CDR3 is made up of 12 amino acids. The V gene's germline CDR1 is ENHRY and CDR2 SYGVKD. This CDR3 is CAISETPGEQLF. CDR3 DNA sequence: TGTGCCATCAGTGAGACTCCAGGGGAGCAGCTCTTC.

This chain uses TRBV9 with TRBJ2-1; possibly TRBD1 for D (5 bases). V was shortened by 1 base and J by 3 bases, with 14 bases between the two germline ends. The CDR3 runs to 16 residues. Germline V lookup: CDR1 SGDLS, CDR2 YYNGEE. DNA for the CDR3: TGTGCCAGCAGCGTAAAGACAGAGATCCTCTACAATGAGCAGTTCTTC. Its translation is CASSVKTEILYNEQFF. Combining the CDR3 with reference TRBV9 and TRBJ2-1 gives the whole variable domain DSGVTQTPKHLITATGQRVTLRCSPRSGDLSVYWYQQSLDQGLQFLIQYYNGEERAKGNILERFSAQQFPDLHSELNLSSLELGDSALYFCASSVKTEILYNEQFFGPGTRLTVL.

CDR3 region: CASSVQGQDSYGYTF. CDR3 nucleotides: TGTGCCAGCAGCGTTCAAGGACAGGATTCTTATGGCTACACCTTC. The V call is TRBV27, the J call TRBJ1-2; 7 bases agree with TRBD1. V was pared by 6 bases and J by 5 bases, with 12 bases of the junction left unmatched. Per the germline V gene, CDR1 is MNHEY and CDR2 is SMNVEV (reference sequence). This CDR3 is 15 amino acids long.

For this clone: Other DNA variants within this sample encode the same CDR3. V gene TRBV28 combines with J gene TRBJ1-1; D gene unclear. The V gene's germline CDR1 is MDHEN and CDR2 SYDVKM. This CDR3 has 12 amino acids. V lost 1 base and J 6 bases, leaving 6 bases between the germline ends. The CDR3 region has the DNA TGTGCCAGCAGTTTATCCAGGTCTGAAGCTTTCTTT. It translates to CASSLSRSEAFF.

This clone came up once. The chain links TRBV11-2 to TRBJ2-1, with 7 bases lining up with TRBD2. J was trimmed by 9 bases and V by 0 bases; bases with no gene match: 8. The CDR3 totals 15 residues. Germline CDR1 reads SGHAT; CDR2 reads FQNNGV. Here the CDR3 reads CASSLERGSLSEQFF. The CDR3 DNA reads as TGTGCCAGCAGCTTAGAACGCGGGAGTCTAAGTGAGCAGTTCTTC.

CDR3 coding DNA: TGTGCCAGCAGCGCCCGGGACAGGGTGAACACTGAAGCTTTCTTT. Its protein is CASSARDRVNTEAFF. The chain couples TRBV7-9 to TRBJ1-1; 9 nucleotides align to TRBD1. CDR1 is SEHNR and CDR2 is FQNEAQ in the germline V gene (reference sequence). This CDR3 has 15 amino acids. V was clipped by 5 bases and J by 0 bases; unmatched bases: 4.

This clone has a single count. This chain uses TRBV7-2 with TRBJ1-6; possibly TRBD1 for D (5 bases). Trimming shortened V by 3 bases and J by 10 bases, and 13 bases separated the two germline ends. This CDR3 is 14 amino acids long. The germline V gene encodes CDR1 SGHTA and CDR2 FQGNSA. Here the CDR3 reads CASSFDSLGSPLHF. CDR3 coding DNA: TGTGCCAGCAGCTTCGACAGTCTGGGATCACCCCTCCACTTT.

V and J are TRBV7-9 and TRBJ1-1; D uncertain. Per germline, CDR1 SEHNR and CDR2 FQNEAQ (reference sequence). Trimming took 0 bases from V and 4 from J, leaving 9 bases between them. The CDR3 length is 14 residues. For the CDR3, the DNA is TGTGCCAGCAGCTTAGCCAGTGTAAGCACTGAAGCTTTCTTT. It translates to CASSLASVSTEAFF.

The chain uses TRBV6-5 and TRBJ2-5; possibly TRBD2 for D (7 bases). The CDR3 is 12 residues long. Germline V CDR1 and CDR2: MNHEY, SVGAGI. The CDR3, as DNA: TGTGCATGTAGTAGGGGGGGAGAGACCCAGTACTTC. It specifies CACSRGGETQYF.

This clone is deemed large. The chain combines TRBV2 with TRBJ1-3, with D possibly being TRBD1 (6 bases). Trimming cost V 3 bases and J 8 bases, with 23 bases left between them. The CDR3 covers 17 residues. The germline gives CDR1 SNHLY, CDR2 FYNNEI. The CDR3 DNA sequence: TGTGCCAGCAGTGAGAACACCTTCGCGACAGGAATCGACACCATATATTTT. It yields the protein CASSENTFATGIDTIYF.

The CDR3 DNA follows: TGTGCCTGGAGCCCGGGACAGGGGGCTGAAGCTTTCTTT. This gives the protein CAWSPGQGAEAFF. V gene TRBV30 combines with J gene TRBJ1-1; 11 bases line up with TRBD1. CDR3 length: 13 amino acids. Germline loops: CDR1 GTSNPN, CDR2 SVGIG (reference sequence). Trimming at V came to 3 bases and at J to 6 bases, leaving 3 bases not matched to a gene.

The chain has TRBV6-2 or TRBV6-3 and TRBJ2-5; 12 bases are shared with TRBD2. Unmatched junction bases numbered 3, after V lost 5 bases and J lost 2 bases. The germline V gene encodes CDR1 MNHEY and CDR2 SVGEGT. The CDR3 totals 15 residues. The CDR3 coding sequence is TGTGCCAGCAGTACCCTAGCGGGGGGGCAAGAGACCCAGTACTTC. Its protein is CASSTLAGGQETQYF.

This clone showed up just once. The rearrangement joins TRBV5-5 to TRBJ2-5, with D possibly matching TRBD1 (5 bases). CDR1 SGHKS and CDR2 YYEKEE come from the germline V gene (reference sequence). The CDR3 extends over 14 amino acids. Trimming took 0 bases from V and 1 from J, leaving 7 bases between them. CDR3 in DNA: TGTGCCAGCAGCTTGGGACAGATCCAAGAGACCCAGTACTTC. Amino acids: CASSLGQIQETQYF.

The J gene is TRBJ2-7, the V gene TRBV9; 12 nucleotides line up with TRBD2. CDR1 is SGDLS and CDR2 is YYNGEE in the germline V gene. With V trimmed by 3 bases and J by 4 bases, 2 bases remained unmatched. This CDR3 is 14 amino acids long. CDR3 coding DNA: TGTGCCAGCAGCGCAGGACTAGCGGGGTACGAGCAGTACTTC. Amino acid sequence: CASSAGLAGYEQYF.

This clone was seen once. The CDR3 reads CASSRATDTQYF. CDR3 sequence (DNA): TGTGCCAGCAGCAGGGCCACAGATACGCAGTATTTT. The V call is TRBV21-1, the J call TRBJ2-3; TRBD1, the D gene given by the table, was not confirmed from the DNA. TRBV21-1 is a documented pseudogene. The CDR3 length is 12 residues.

The CDR3 nucleotides are TGTGCCAGCAGTTTGGGGCAGCCTAGCACAGATACGCAGTATTTT. It specifies CASSLGQPSTDTQYF. The rearrangement uses TRBV7-9 and TRBJ2-3; D possibly corresponds to TRBD1 (5 bases). The CDR3 is 15 amino acids. CDR1 is SEHNR, CDR2 FQNEAQ, per germline (reference sequence). Trimming removed 6 bases from V and 0 bases from J, with 13 bases in between.

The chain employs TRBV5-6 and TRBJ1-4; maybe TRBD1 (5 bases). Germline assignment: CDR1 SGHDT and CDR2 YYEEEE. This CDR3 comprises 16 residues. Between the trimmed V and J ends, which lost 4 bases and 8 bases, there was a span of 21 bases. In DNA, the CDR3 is TGTGCCAGCAGCAAGATTGATGGGGGGAAGGGAGAAAAACTGTTTTTT. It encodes CASSKIDGGKGEKLFF.

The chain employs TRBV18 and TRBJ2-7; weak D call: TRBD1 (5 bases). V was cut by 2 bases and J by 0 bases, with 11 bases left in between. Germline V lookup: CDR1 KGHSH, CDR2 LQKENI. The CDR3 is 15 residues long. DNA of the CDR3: TGTGCCAGCTCACCATTATCAAGGGGCTCCTACGAGCAGTACTTC. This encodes CASSPLSRGSYEQYF. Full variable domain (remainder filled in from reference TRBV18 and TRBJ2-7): NAGVMQNPRHLVRRRGQEARLRCSPMKGHSHVYWYRQLPEEGLKFMVYLQKENIIDESGMPKERFSAEFPKEGPSILRIQQVVRGDSAAYFCASSPLSRGSYEQYFGPGTRLTVT.

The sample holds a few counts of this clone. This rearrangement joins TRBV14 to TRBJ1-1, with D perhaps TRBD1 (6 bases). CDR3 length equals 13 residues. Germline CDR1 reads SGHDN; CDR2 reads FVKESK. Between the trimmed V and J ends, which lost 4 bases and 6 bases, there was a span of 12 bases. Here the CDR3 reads CASSLNTGSEAFF. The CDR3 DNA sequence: TGTGCCAGCAGCCTTAATACAGGGTCTGAAGCTTTCTTT.

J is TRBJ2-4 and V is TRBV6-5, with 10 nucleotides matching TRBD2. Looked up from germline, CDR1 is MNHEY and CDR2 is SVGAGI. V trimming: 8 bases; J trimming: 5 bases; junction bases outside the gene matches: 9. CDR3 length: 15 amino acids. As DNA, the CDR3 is TGTGCCAGCCACGTTGGGACTAGCGAGGAAAACATTCAGTACTTC. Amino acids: CASHVGTSEENIQYF.

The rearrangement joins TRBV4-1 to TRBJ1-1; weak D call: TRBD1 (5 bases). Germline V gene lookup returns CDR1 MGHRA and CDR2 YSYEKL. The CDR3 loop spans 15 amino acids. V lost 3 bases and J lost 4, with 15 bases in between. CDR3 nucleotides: TGCGCCAGCAGCCAGGTAGGGGATGTGGGCACTGAAGCTTTCTTT. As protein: CASSQVGDVGTEAFF.

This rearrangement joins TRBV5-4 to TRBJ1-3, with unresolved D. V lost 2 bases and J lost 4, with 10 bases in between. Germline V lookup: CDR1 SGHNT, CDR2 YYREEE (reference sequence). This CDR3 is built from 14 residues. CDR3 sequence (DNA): TGTGCCAGCAGCTTAATGGGCTCCGGAAACACCATATATTTT. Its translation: CASSLMGSGNTIYF. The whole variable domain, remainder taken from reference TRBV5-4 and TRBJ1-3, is ETGVTQSPTHLIKTRGQQVTLRCSSQSGHNTVSWYQQALGQGPQFIFQYYREEENGRGNFPPRFSGLQFPNYSSELNVNALELDDSALYLCASSLMGSGNTIYFGEGSWLTVV.

The chain's CDR3 is CASSLWQVLSYEQYF. The CDR3 DNA reads TGTGCCAGCAGCTTATGGCAGGTCCTCTCCTACGAGCAGTACTTC. The chain uses TRBV5-8 and TRBJ2-7; the D is unclear. Trimming shortened V by 2 bases and J by 0 bases, and 12 bases separated the two germline ends. The length of the CDR3 is 15 residues. Germline CDR1 reads SGHTS; CDR2 reads YDEGEE.

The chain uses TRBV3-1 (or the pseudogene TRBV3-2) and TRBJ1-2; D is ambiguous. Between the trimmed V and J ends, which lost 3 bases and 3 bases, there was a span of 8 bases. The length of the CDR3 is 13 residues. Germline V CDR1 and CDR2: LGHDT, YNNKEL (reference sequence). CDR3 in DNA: TGTGCCAGCAGCCAGCGAACCCACTATGGCTACACCTTC. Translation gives CASSQRTHYGYTF.

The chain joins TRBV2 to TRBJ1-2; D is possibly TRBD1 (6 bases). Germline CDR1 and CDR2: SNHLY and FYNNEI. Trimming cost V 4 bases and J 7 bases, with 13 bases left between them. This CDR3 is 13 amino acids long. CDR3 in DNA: TGTGCCAGCAGTGCAGGACAGCACGGTGGCTACACCTTC. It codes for CASSAGQHGGYTF.